The sequence of this T cell receptor (beta chain) was determined in a study of control samples from healthy donors and cancer patients. About this clone itself: In the same sample, other DNA sequences code for this CDR3.

Some clones are missing from TCRdb's copy, which holds only in-frame ones; the method was immunoSEQ multiplex PCR. Of 60,000 to 75,000 clones in the sample, about nine tenths were seen once. The specimen sequenced was PBMCs. The clonotype originates from a man between 60 and 75 years old with colorectal cancer.

CDR3 sequence reads: CSVANRGDYGYTF. Written as DNA, the CDR3 is TGCAGCGTCGCGAACAGGGGAGACTATGGCTACACCTTC. The chain couples TRBV29-1 to TRBJ1-2; 7 positions agree with TRBD1. The J segment lost 3 bases and the V segment lost 6 bases, leaving 7 bases of the junction unmatched. The CDR3 spans 13 residues. Per germline, CDR1 SQVTM and CDR2 ANQGSEA.